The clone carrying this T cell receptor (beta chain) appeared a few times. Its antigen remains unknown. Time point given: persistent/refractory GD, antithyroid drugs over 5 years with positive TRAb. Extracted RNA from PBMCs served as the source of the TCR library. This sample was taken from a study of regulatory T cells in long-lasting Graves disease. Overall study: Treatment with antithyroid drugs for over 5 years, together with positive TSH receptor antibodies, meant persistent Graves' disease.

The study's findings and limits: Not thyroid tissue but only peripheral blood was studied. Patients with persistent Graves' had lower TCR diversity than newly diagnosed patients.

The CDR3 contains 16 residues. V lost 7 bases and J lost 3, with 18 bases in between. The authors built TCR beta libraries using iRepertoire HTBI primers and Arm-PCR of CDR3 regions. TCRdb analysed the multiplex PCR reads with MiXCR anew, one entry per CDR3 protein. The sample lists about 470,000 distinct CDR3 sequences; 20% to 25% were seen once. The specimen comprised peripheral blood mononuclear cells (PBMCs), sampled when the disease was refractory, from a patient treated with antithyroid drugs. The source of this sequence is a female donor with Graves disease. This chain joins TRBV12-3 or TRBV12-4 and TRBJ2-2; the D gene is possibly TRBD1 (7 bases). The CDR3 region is CASKAPGRGDTGELFF. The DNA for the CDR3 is TGTGCCAGCAAGGCGCCGGGCAGGGGGGACACCGGGGAGCTGTTTTTT.